The entry that follows covers one T cell receptor beta chain sequence. Its matching antigen is unknown. The CDR3 sequence is 17 residues long. V was clipped by 0 bases and J by 2 bases, with 14 bases between them. The germline CDR1 and CDR2 sequences are MNHEY and SVGEGT. This specimen belongs to a study of T cell responses to AZD1222 COVID-19 vaccine. Measured with immunoSEQ multiplex PCR; TCRdb has only the in-frame clones, and not every one. The data hold 120,000 or so clones, with approximately 85% observed a single time. Study outcomes and limitations: Possibly, clonal diversity was underestimated; donors were largely white British and included more females. Receipt of two AZD1222 doses was followed by a rise in Spike-specific TCR breadth and depth.

The rearrangement links TRBV6-2 or TRBV6-3 to TRBJ2-4; possibly TRBD1 for D (5 bases). This specimen consisted of peripheral blood, obtained on day 0 of AZD1222 vaccination. The source is an adult in good health. The CDR3 here is CASSYSGPGKSKNIQYF. CDR3 nucleotide sequence: TGTGCCAGCAGTTACTCAGGGCCAGGGAAGTCCAAAAACATTCAGTACTTC.